These 18 T cell receptor beta chains were all obtained from the same sample, sequenced in a study of PD-L1 blockade in urothelial cancer. Time point reported: pretreatment peripheral blood. The protocol was immunoSEQ multiplex PCR, while the TCRdb copy is restricted to in-frame clones and leaves out a portion. The sample includes fewer than 50,000 clones, about 88% of them seen just once. This material consisted of PBMCs, taken around atezolizumab (anti-PD-L1) treatment. These receptors all stem from a man aged 65-85 years with urothelial cancer.

The chain uses TRBV5-4 and TRBJ2-3; D possibly corresponds to TRBD2 (5 bases). CDR1 SGHNT and CDR2 YYREEE come from the germline V gene (reference sequence). This CDR3 region has 15 residues. With 2 bases removed from V and 4 bases from J, the gap between germline ends came to 14 bases. The CDR3 reads CASSLKDLRADTQYF. The CDR3 DNA is TGTGCCAGCAGCTTAAAGGACTTACGTGCAGATACGCAGTATTTT.

The chain is built from TRBV28 and TRBJ2-6, with 10 positions matching TRBD1. V shed 5 bases and J 2 bases; nucleotides not matched to a gene: 6. This CDR3 has 17 residues. Germline CDR1 is MDHEN and CDR2 is SYDVKM. The CDR3 loop reads CASSPTGTGAGANVLTF. The CDR3 nucleotides read TGTGCCAGCAGTCCGACCGGGACAGGGGCTGGGGCCAACGTCCTGACTTTC.

The chain recombines TRBV6-5 with TRBJ2-5; TRBD1 agrees at 7 bases. Germline loops: CDR1 MNHEY, CDR2 SVGAGI. V lost 4 bases to trimming and J lost 0 bases; unmatched junction nucleotides: 8. The CDR3 covers 16 residues. CDR3 loop: CASSFLPGQDQETQYF. The CDR3, as DNA: TGTGCCAGCAGTTTCCTCCCCGGACAGGACCAAGAGACCCAGTACTTC.

The chain employs TRBV5-1 and TRBJ2-5; tentative D call: TRBD2 (5 bases). With 3 bases removed from V and 5 bases from J, the gap between germline ends came to 14 bases. This CDR3 is 14 amino acids long. The germline gives CDR1 SGHRS, CDR2 YFSETQ. For the CDR3, the DNA is TGCGCCAGCAGCTCGATCGAAGGAGGCGAGACCCAGTACTTC. It codes for CASSSIEGGETQYF.

The chain links TRBV15 to TRBJ2-5; 12 positions agree with TRBD2. The V segment lost 5 bases and the J segment 2 bases; nucleotides outside the gene matches: 3. Per the germline V gene, CDR1 is LNHNV and CDR2 is YYDKDF (reference sequence). The CDR3 covers 15 residues. The CDR3 region is CATSASGGDQETQYF. The DNA of the CDR3 is TGTGCCACCAGCGCTAGCGGGGGGGATCAAGAGACCCAGTACTTC.

To note about this clone: This CDR3 is also generated by other DNA sequences in the sample. V is TRBV5-6 and J is TRBJ2-1, with D uncertain. V was pared by 1 base and J by 7 bases, with 3 bases between. The CDR3 has 11 residues. CDR1 is SGHDT, CDR2 YYEEEE, per germline. CDR3 residues: CASSLSNEQFF. As DNA, the CDR3 is TGTGCCAGCAGCTTGTCTAATGAGCAGTTCTTC.

This rearrangement joins TRBV18 to TRBJ1-2; 9 nucleotides line up with TRBD1. V shed 1 base, J shed 3 bases, and the junction held 6 bases outside the gene matches. There are 16 residues in the CDR3. The V gene's germline CDR1 is KGHSH and CDR2 LQKENI. The CDR3, as DNA: TGTGCCAGCTCACCACGGACAGGGGTATCGGACTATGGCTACACCTTC. Translation gives CASSPRTGVSDYGYTF.

This sequence joins TRBV5-1 and TRBJ1-1, with 9 nucleotides matching TRBD1. This CDR3 region has 15 residues. CDR1 is SGHRS, CDR2 YFSETQ, per germline. V lost 5 bases, J lost 0 bases, and 5 bases stayed unmatched. CDR3 nucleotides: TGCGCCAGCAGGGACAGGGGTCACATGAACACTGAAGCTTTCTTT. Translated, it gives CASRDRGHMNTEAFF.

This sequence joins TRBV29-1 and TRBJ1-3, with D perhaps TRBD1 (5 bases). Looked up from germline, CDR1 is SQVTM and CDR2 is ANQGSEA. The germline V and J ends were trimmed by 4 bases and 0 bases, with 7 bases remaining between them. The CDR3 is 13 residues long. The CDR3 nucleotides read TGCAGCGTTGGGGGCCTCTCTGGAAACACCATATATTTT. This sequence encodes CSVGGLSGNTIYF.

J is TRBJ2-3 and V is TRBV7-2, with D tentatively TRBD1 (5 bases). The CDR3 is 15 amino acids. CDR1 SGHTA and CDR2 FQGNSA come from the germline V gene. Trimming cost V 6 bases and J 4 bases, with 17 bases left between them. CDR3 coding DNA: TGTGCCAGCAGGACGTCAAGGGGCAGGCCAGATACGCAGTATTTT. Translating it yields CASRTSRGRPDTQYF.

The chain carries TRBV18 and TRBJ2-2; 8 positions match TRBD2. Germline V gene lookup returns CDR1 KGHSH and CDR2 LQKENI. V lost 5 bases, J lost 4 bases, and 6 bases stayed unmatched. The CDR3 length is 15 residues. The CDR3 DNA is TGTGCCAGCTCAGCGGGAGGTCGTAGCACCGGGGAGCTGTTTTTT. Translated, it gives CASSAGGRSTGELFF.

This clone was seen only once. The V gene is TRBV19, the J gene TRBJ2-2; 8 nucleotides align to TRBD2. The germline V gene encodes CDR1 LNHDA and CDR2 SQIVND (reference sequence). Unmatched junction bases numbered 11, after V lost 0 bases and J lost 5 bases. The CDR3 is 18 residues long. CDR3 nucleotide sequence: TGTGCCAGTAGTATAGATCACGGGAGGGCCCCGGGGACCGGGGAGCTGTTTTTT. It translates to CASSIDHGRAPGTGELFF.

The rearrangement links TRBV29-1 to TRBJ2-1; TRBD2 matches at 7 bases. Trimming removed 3 bases from V and 10 bases from J; junction bases left unmatched: 27. This CDR3 spans 19 amino acids. Germline CDR1 and CDR2: SQVTM and ANQGSEA. DNA of the CDR3: TGCAGCGTTGATCTGTTCGGACTAGTGGACGAGGAGGGCCGCGCCGAGCAGTTCTTC. Translated: CSVDLFGLVDEEGRAEQFF.

The chain carries TRBV18 and TRBJ1-4; no clear D. V was pared by 2 bases and J by 8 bases, with 9 bases between. This CDR3 contains 13 residues. Per germline, CDR1 KGHSH and CDR2 LQKENI. In DNA, the CDR3 is TGTGCCAGCTCACCAGGGCAAAACGAAAAACTGTTTTTT. This sequence encodes CASSPGQNEKLFF.

V usage is TRBV10-2 and J usage is TRBJ2-5; TRBD2 agrees at 11 bases. Germline V lookup: CDR1 WSHSY, CDR2 SAAADI. Trimming cost V 2 bases and J 5 bases; bases outside gene matches: 4. This CDR3 spans 15 amino acids. CDR3 protein: CASSEPGLAGETQYF. The CDR3 DNA reads TGCGCCAGCAGTGAGCCCGGACTAGCGGGCGAGACCCAGTACTTC.

The chain recombines TRBV28 with TRBJ1-4; 9 positions match TRBD1. Trimming removed 4 bases from V and 6 bases from J; junction bases left unmatched: 15. Germline values: CDR1 MDHEN, CDR2 SYDVKM. The CDR3 loop spans 18 amino acids. The CDR3 loop reads CASSSYGTSGTGHEKLFF. Written as DNA, the CDR3 is TGTGCCAGCAGTTCTTACGGTACATCCGGGACAGGGCATGAAAAACTGTTTTTT.

The rearrangement links TRBV10-3 to TRBJ1-6; maybe TRBD1 (5 bases). The V gene's germline CDR1 is ENHRY and CDR2 SYGVKD. V gave up 2 bases and J gave up 3 bases, with 14 bases separating them. The CDR3 spans 17 residues. Here the CDR3 DNA reads TGTGCCATCAGTGAGAAAACAGGATCCGACTATAATTCACCCCTCCACTTT. Translating it yields CAISEKTGSDYNSPLHF.

The rearrangement links TRBV6-1 to TRBJ1-2, with TRBD1 as a possible D gene (6 bases). V was pared by 1 base and J by 4 bases, with 13 bases between. Germline V gene sequence: CDR1 MNHNS, CDR2 SASEGT. CDR3 length equals 15 residues. The CDR3 here is CASSEGTANVYGYTF. The CDR3 region has the DNA TGTGCCAGCAGTGAAGGGACAGCCAACGTCTATGGCTACACCTTC.